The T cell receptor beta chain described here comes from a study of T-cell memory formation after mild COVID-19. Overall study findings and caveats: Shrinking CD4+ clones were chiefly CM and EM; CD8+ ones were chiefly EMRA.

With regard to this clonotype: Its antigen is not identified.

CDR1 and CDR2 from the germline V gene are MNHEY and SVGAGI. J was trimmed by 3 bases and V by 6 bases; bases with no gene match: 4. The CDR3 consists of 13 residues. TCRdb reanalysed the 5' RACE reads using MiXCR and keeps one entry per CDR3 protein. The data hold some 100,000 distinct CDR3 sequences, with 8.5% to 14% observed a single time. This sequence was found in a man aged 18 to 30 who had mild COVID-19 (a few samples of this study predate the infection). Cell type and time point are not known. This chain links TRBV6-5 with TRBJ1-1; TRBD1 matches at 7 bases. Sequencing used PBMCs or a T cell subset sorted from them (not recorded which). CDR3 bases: TGTGCCAGCAGGCCGGGACAGTACACTGAAGCTTTCTTT. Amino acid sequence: CASRPGQYTEAFF.